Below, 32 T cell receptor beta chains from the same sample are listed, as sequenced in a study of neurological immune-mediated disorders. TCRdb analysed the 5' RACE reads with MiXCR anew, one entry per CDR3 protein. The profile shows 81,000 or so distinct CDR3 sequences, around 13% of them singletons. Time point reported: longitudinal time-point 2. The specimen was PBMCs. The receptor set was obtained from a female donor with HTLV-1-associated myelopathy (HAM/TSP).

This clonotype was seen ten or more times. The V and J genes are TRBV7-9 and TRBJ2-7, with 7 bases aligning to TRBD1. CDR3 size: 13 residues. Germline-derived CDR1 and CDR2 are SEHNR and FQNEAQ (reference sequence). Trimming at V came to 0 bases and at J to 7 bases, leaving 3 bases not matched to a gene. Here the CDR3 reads CASSLAGGREQYF. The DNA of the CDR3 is TGTGCCAGCAGCTTAGCAGGGGGCCGGGAGCAGTACTTC.

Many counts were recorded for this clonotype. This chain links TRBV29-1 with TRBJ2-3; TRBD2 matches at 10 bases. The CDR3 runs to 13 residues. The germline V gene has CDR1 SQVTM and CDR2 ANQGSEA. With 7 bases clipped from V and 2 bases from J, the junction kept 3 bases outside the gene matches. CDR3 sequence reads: CSGSGGATDTQYF. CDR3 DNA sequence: TGCAGCGGAAGCGGGGGGGCCACAGATACGCAGTATTTT.

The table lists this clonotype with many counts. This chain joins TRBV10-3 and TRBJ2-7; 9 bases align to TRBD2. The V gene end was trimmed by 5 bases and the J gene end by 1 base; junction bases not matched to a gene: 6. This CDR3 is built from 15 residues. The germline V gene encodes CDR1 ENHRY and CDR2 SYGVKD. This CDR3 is CAISTRTSASYEQYF. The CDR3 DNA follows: TGTGCCATCAGTACCCGGACTAGCGCTTCCTACGAGCAGTACTTC.

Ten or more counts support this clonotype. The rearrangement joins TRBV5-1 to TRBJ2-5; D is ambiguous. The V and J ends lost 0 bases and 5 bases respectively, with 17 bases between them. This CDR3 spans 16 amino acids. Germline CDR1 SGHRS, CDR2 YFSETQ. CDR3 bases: TGCGCCAGCAGCTTGGGGGCCCCTCGGACCCGCGAGACCCAGTACTTC. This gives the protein CASSLGAPRTRETQYF.

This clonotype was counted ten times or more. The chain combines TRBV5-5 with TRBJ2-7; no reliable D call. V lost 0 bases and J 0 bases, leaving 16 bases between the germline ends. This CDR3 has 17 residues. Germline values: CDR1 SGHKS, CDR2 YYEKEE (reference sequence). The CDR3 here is CASSLGFGLRSSYEQYF. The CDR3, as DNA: TGTGCCAGCAGCTTGGGCTTCGGCCTGAGAAGCTCCTACGAGCAGTACTTC.

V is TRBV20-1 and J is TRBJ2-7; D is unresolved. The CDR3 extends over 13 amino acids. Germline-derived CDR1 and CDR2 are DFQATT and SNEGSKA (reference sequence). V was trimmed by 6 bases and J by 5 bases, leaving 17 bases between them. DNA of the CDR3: TGCAGTGCCGCGTTGCGGCTGAACGACGAGCAGTACTTC. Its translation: CSAALRLNDEQYF.

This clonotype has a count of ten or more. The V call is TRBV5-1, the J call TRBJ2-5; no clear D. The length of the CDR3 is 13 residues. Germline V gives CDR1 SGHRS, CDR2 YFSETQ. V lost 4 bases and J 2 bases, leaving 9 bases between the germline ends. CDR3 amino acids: CASSGWGQETQYF. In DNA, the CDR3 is TGCGCCAGCAGCGGATGGGGACAAGAGACCCAGTACTTC. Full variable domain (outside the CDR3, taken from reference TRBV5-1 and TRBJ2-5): KAGVTQTPRYLIKTRGQQVTLSCSPISGHRSVSWYQQTPGQGLQFLFEYFSETQRNKGNFPGRFSGRQFSNSRSEMNVSTLELGDSALYLCASSGWGQETQYFGPGTRLLVL.

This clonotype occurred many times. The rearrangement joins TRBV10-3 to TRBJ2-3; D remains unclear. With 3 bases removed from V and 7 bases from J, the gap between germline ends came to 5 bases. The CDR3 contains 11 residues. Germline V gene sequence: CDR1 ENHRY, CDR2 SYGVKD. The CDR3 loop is CAISDRNTQYF. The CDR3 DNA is TGTGCCATCAGTGATAGAAATACGCAGTATTTT.

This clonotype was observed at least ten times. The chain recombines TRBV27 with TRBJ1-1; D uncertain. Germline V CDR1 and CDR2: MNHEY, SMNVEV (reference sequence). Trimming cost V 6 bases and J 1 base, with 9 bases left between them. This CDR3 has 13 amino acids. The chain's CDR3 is CASSPGWNTEAFF. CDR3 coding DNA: TGTGCCAGCAGCCCGGGGTGGAACACTGAAGCTTTCTTT.

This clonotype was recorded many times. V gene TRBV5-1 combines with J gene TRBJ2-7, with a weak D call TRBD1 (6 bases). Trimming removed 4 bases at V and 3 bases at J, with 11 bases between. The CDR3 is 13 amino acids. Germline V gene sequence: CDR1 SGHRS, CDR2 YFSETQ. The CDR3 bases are TGCGCCAGCAGCGGGGGCAGCCACTACGAGCAGTACTTC. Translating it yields CASSGGSHYEQYF.

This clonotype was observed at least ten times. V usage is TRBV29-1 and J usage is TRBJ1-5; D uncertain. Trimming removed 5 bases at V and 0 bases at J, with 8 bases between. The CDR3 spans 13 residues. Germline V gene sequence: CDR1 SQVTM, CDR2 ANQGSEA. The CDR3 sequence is CSVMENSNQPQHF. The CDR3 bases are TGCAGCGTTATGGAAAATAGCAATCAGCCCCAGCATTTT.

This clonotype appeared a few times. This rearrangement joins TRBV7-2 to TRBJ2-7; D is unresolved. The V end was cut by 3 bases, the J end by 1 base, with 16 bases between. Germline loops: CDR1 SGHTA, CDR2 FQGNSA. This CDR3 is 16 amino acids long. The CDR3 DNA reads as TGTGCCAGCAGCTTCTTTAACCGAGGAATATCCTACGAGCAGTACTTC. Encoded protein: CASSFFNRGISYEQYF.

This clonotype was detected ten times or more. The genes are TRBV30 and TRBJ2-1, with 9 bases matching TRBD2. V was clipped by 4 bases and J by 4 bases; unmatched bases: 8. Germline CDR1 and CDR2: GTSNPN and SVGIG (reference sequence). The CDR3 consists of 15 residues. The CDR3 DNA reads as TGTGCCTGGACCTCCGGGACTAGCATTTACAATGAGCAGTTCTTC. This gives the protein CAWTSGTSIYNEQFF.

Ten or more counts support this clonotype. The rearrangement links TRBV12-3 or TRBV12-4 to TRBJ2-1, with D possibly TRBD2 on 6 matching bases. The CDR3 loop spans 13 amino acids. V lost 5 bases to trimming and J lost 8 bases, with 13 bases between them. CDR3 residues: CASSHLEGYEQFF. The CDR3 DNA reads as TGTGCCAGCAGTCACCTGGAGGGGTATGAGCAGTTCTTC.

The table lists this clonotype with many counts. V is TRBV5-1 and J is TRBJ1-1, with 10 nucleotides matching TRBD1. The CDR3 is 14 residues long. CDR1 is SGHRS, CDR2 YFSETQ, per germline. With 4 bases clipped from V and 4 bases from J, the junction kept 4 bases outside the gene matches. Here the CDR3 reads CASSPRTGGTEAFF. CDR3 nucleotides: TGCGCCAGCAGCCCCCGGACAGGGGGCACTGAAGCTTTCTTT.

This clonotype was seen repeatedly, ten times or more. Here the CDR3 reads CATSDPGNTEAFF. The CDR3, as DNA: TGTGCCACCAGTGATCCCGGGAACACTGAAGCTTTCTTT. The chain carries TRBV24-1 and TRBJ1-1; D is undetermined. CDR1 and CDR2 from the germline V gene are KGHDR and SFDVKD. CDR3 length equals 13 residues. Trimming removed 3 bases from V and 1 base from J, with 5 bases in between.

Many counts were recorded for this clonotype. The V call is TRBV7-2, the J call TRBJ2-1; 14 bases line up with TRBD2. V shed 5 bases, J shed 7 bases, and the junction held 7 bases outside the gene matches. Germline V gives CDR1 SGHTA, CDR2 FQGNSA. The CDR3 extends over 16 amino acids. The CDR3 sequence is CASSLGTSGGVNEQFF. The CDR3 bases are TGTGCCAGCAGCCTCGGGACTAGCGGGGGAGTGAATGAGCAGTTCTTC.

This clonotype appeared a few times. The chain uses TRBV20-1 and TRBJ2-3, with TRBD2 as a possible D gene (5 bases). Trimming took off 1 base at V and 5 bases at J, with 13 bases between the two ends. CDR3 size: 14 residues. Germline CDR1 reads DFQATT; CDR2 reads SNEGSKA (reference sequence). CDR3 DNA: TGCAGTGCTAGAGTCACTACTAGAGGAGATACGCAGTATTTT. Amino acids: CSARVTTRGDTQYF.

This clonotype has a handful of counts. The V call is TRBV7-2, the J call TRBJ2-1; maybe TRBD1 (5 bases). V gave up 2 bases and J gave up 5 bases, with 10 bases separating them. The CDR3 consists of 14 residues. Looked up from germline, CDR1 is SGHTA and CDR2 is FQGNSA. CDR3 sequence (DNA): TGTGCCAGCAGCTTAAGGGGTGCCCACAATGAGCAGTTCTTC. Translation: CASSLRGAHNEQFF.

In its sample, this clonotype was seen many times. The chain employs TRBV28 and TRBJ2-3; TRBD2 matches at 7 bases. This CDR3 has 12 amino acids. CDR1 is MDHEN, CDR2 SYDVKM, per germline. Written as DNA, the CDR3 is TGTGCGGGGGGGAGCTTACCGGATACGCAGTATTTT. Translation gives CAGGSLPDTQYF.

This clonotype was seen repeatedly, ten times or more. The CDR3 here is CASSVGDRTDRKINYGYTF. The CDR3 DNA sequence: TGTGCCAGCAGCGTAGGAGATCGGACAGACAGAAAAATTAACTATGGCTACACCTTC. V and J are TRBV9 and TRBJ1-2; D is perhaps TRBD1 (6 bases). The germline V gene has CDR1 SGDLS and CDR2 YYNGEE. This CDR3 spans 19 amino acids. Trimming stripped 0 bases from V and 1 base from J, with 22 bases between.

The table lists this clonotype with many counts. CDR3 in amino acids: CASSQKGLDSPLHF. CDR3 nucleotides: TGTGCCAGCAGCCAAAAAGGTCTGGATTCACCCCTCCACTTT. The V call is TRBV4-2, the J call TRBJ1-6; D remains unclear. CDR1 is LGHNA, CDR2 YNFKEQ, per germline. Trimming pared 2 bases from V and 8 bases from J, leaving 10 bases between. The CDR3 contains 14 residues.

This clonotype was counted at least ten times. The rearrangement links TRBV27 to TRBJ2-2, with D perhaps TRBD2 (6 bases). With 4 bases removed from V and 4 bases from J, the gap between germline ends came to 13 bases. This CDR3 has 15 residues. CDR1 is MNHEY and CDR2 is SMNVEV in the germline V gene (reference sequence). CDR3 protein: CASSSTAGSTGELFF. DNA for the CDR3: TGTGCCAGCAGTTCAACGGCGGGGTCCACCGGGGAGCTGTTTTTT.

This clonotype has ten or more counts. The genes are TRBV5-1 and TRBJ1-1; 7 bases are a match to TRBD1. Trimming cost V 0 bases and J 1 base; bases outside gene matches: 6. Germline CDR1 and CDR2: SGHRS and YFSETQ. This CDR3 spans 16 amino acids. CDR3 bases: TGCGCCAGCAGCTTGGTGGGAGGGGGCCAGAACACTGAAGCTTTCTTT. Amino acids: CASSLVGGGQNTEAFF.

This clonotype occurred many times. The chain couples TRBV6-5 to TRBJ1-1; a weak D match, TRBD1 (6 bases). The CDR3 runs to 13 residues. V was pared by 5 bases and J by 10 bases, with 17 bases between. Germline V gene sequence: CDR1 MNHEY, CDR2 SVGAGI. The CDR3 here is CASSPQGFSGAFF. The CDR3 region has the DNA TGTGCCAGCAGTCCACAGGGATTCTCTGGAGCTTTCTTT.

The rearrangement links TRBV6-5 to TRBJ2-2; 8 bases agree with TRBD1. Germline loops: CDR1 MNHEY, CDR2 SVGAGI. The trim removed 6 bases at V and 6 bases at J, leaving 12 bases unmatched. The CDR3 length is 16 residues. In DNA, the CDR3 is TGTGCCAGCAGGCCCGGGCCGGGCAGGGGGCCCGGGGAGCTGTTTTTT. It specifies CASRPGPGRGPGELFF.

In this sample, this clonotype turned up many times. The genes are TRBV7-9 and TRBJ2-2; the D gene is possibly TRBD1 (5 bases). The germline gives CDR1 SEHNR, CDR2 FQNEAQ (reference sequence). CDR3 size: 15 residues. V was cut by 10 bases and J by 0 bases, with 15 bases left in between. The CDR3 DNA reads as TGTGCCACCGTTGAAGACAGATCGAACACCGGGGAGCTGTTTTTT. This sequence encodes CATVEDRSNTGELFF.

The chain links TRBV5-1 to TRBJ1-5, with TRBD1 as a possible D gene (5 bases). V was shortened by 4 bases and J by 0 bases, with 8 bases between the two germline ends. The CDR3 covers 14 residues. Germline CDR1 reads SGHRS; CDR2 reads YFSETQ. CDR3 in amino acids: CASSLDTSNQPQHF. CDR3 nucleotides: TGCGCCAGCAGCCTGGACACTAGCAATCAGCCCCAGCATTTT.

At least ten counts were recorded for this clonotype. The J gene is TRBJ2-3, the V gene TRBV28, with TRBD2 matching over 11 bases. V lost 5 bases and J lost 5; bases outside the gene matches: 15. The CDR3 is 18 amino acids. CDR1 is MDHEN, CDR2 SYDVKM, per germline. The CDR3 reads CASSPGQPTSGVGDTQYF. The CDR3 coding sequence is TGTGCCAGCAGTCCGGGACAGCCGACTAGCGGGGTGGGAGATACGCAGTATTTT.

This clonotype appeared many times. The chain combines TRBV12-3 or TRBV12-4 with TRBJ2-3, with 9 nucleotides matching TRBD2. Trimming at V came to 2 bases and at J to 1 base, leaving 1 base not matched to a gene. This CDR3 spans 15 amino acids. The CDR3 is CASSLSGGRTDTQYF. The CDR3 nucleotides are TGTGCCAGCAGTTTAAGCGGGGGGCGCACAGATACGCAGTATTTT.

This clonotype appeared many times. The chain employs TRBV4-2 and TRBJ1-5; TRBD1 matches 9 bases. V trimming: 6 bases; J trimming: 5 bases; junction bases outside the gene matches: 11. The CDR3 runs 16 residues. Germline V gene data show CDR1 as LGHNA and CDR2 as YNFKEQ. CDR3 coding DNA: TGTGCCAGCAGGTCCTTCGGACAGGGGAACGATCAGCCCCAGCATTTT. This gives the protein CASRSFGQGNDQPQHF.

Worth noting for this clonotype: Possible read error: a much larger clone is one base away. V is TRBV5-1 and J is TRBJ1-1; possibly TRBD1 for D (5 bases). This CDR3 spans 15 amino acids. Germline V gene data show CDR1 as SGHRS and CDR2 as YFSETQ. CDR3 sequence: CSSSREGLMNTEAFF. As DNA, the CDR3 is TGCTCCAGCAGCAGGGAGGGACTCATGAACACTGAAGCTTTCTTT.